This is a list of T cell receptor beta chains from one sample in a study of blood T cell repertoires in COVID-19. Method: immunoSEQ multiplex PCR; TCRdb's copy keeps in-frame clones and lacks some. The table shows 63,000 or so clones, with around 87% occurring only once. The source material was peripheral blood. These receptor sequences come from a man between 65 and 85 years old with active COVID-19. CDR3s include the opening cysteine and the closing phenylalanine or tryptophan. The D gene is left open where the match is weak. Some rows have no size entry. The others give once, few or many, or a class for an expanded clone.

TRBV5-1,NA,TRBJ2-2,NA,17,CASSPGGGRPEGGELFF,TGCGCCAGCAGCCCCGGTGGAGGGAGGCCCGAGGGCGGGGAGCTGTTTTTT
TRBV18,NA,TRBJ2-3,NA,18,CASSPPIWGGIYTDTQYF,TGTGCCAGCTCACCACCGATCTGGGGCGGGATCTACACAGATACGCAGTATTTT
TRBV27,few,TRBJ1-4,NA,14,CASRSSGINEKLFF,TGTGCCAGCAGATCCTCCGGGATCAATGAAAAACTGTTTTTT
TRBV7-3,once,TRBJ2-1,TRBD2,17,CASNNPVAGDSYNEQFF,TGTGCCAGCAACAACCCGGTGGCGGGAGACTCCTACAATGAGCAGTTCTTC
TRBV12-3/TRBV12-4,NA,TRBJ2-2,NA,13,CASSPGTPGELFF,TGTGCCAGCAGCCCCGGGACACCCGGGGAGCTGTTTTTT
TRBV6-5,NA,TRBJ2-1,NA,10,CASRGAGEFF,TGTGCCAGCCGGGGGGCGGGAGAGTTCTTC
TRBV9,NA,TRBJ1-1,TRBD1,14,CASTEQGGDTEAFF,TGTGCCAGCACCGAACAGGGGGGGGACACTGAAGCTTTCTTT
TRBV5-4,NA,TRBJ2-3,TRBD2,17,CASSRGAGGQVGDTQYF,TGTGCCAGCAGCAGGGGGGCGGGAGGGCAAGTGGGAGATACGCAGTATTTT
TRBV12-3/TRBV12-4,NA,TRBJ2-2,TRBD2,13,CARGGAGAGELFF,TGTGCCCGCGGGGGGGCAGGGGCCGGGGAGCTGTTTTTT
TRBV5-1,NA,TRBJ2-7,NA,14,CASSGGGGVYEQYF,TGCGCCAGCTCTGGGGGAGGAGGGGTCTACGAGCAGTACTTC
TRBV3-1/TRBV3-2,NA,TRBJ2-7,NA,15,CASSQEGASRAEQYF,TGTGCCAGCAGCCAAGAGGGGGCCTCTCGGGCCGAGCAGTACTTC
TRBV18,NA,TRBJ2-5,NA,16,CASSPRPPGPQETQYF,TGTGCCAGCTCACCCCGCCCCCCGGGTCCCCAAGAGACCCAGTACTTC
TRBV9,NA,TRBJ2-5,TRBD1,14,CASTRGQTQETQYF,TGTGCCAGCACCCGGGGACAGACACAAGAGACCCAGTACTTC
TRBV5-1,NA,TRBJ2-1,TRBD2,15,CASSLVGSGNNEQFF,TGCGCCAGCAGCTTGGTGGGTAGCGGGAACAATGAGCAGTTCTTC
TRBV27,NA,TRBJ2-7,NA,16,CASSPTQVGIWYEQYF,TGTGCCAGCAGTCCAACCCAAGTCGGTATCTGGTACGAGCAGTACTTC
TRBV10-3,NA,TRBJ1-2,NA,17,CAISEGGLPTPNYGYTF,TGTGCCATCAGTGAGGGGGGCCTACCCACCCCTAACTATGGCTACACCTTC
TRBV11-3,NA,TRBJ2-1,TRBD2,16,CASSLVLAGEYNEQFF,TGTGCCAGCAGCTTAGTACTAGCGGGAGAGTACAATGAGCAGTTCTTC
TRBV4-2,few,TRBJ2-7,TRBD2,23,CASSQEWGTPGVAGGLGSYEQYF,TGTGCCAGCAGCCAAGAGTGGGGGACTCCGGGGGTAGCGGGAGGGCTGGGATCCTACGAGCAGTACTTC
TRBV3-1/TRBV3-2,NA,TRBJ2-3,TRBD2,18,CASSQEATWGGRTDTQYF,TGTGCCAGCAGCCAAGAGGCGACCTGGGGCGGGAGAACAGATACGCAGTATTTT
TRBV15,few,TRBJ1-1,NA,14,CATSRARLNTEAFF,TGTGCCACCAGCAGAGCCCGGTTGAACACTGAAGCTTTCTTT
TRBV3-1/TRBV3-2,NA,TRBJ2-3,TRBD1,15,CASSPRDRSTDTQYF,TGTGCCAGCAGCCCCCGGGACAGGAGCACAGATACGCAGTATTTT
TRBV20-1,few,TRBJ2-1,NA,11,CSAGSYNEQFF,TGCAGTGCAGGGAGCTACAATGAGCAGTTCTTC
TRBV28,NA,TRBJ2-2,NA,12,CASSPFTGELFF,TGTGCCAGCAGCCCTTTCACCGGGGAGCTGTTTTTT
TRBV3-1/TRBV3-2,NA,TRBJ2-5,TRBD2,15,CAKNGAPGLDVTQYF,TGTGCCAAAAACGGGGCCCCGGGACTAGATGTGACCCAGTACTTC
TRBV7-2,NA,TRBJ2-2,NA,16,CASSPLAFGNTGELFF,TGTGCCAGCAGCCCGCTAGCGTTCGGGAACACCGGGGAGCTGTTTTTT
TRBV6-5,few,TRBJ1-5,NA,14,CATRATGNNQPQHF,TGTGCCACCCGGGCCACAGGGAACAATCAGCCCCAGCATTTT
TRBV10-3,NA,TRBJ2-5,NA,11,CATETGGTQYF,TGTGCCACGGAGACAGGAGGGACCCAGTACTTC
TRBV4-3,NA,TRBJ2-7,NA,13,CASSQERGREQYF,TGCGCCAGCAGCCAAGAAAGGGGTCGCGAGCAGTACTTC
TRBV4-1,few,TRBJ2-7,TRBD1,14,CASSLTGTVGEQYF,TGCGCCAGCAGCCTAACCGGGACAGTGGGCGAGCAGTACTTC
TRBV7-2,NA,TRBJ2-2,TRBD2,15,CASRLAGGPAGELFF,TGTGCCAGCCGATTAGCGGGAGGGCCCGCCGGGGAGCTGTTTTTT
TRBV7-2,NA,TRBJ1-5,NA,15,CASSPRTGGDQPQHF,TGTGCCAGCAGCCCCCGCACCGGGGGGGATCAGCCCCAGCATTTT
TRBV5-1,NA,TRBJ1-4,NA,15,CASSPRGTTNEKLFF,TGCGCCAGCAGCCCTCGGGGGACAACTAATGAAAAACTGTTTTTT
TRBV5-5,NA,TRBJ2-7,TRBD2,15,CASSPTSGLSYEQYF,TGTGCCAGCAGCCCGACTAGCGGGCTCTCCTACGAGCAGTACTTC
TRBV25-1,NA,TRBJ2-7,NA,15,CASSPRTPALYEQYF,TGTGCCAGCAGCCCTCGGACACCGGCACTATACGAGCAGTACTTC
TRBV25-1,NA,TRBJ2-5,TRBD2,16,CASSEWGGRGQETQYF,TGTGCCAGCAGTGAATGGGGGGGTCGGGGCCAAGAGACCCAGTACTTC
TRBV7-9,NA,TRBJ2-1,NA,16,CASSSTSGTLGDEQFF,TGTGCCAGCAGTTCTACTTCCGGGACTCTGGGGGATGAGCAGTTCTTC
TRBV6-5,NA,TRBJ2-3,NA,11,CASHGGATQYF,TGTGCCAGCCACGGAGGGGCTACGCAGTATTTT
TRBV12-5,few,TRBJ2-3,TRBD1,14,CASGPPTGVDTQYF,TGTGCTAGTGGTCCCCCGACAGGGGTAGATACGCAGTATTTT
TRBV7-2,NA,TRBJ2-7,TRBD1,15,CASSDRGQPGYEQYF,TGTGCCAGCAGCGACCGGGGACAGCCGGGGTACGAGCAGTACTTC
TRBV7-9,NA,TRBJ2-7,TRBD2,14,CASSLGGGSGEQYF,TGTGCCAGCAGCTTGGGCGGCGGGAGTGGCGAGCAGTACTTC
TRBV6-2/TRBV6-3,NA,TRBJ2-5,NA,16,CASSYPLGGAGETQYF,TGTGCCAGCAGTTACCCACTAGGAGGGGCTGGAGAGACCCAGTACTTC
TRBV7-2,NA,TRBJ2-3,TRBD1,15,CASSPDRGPTDTQYF,TGTGCCAGCAGCCCCGACAGGGGACCCACAGATACGCAGTATTTT
TRBV7-2,few,TRBJ2-7,NA,14,CASSPDWSSYEQYF,TGTGCCAGCAGCCCCGACTGGAGCTCCTACGAGCAGTACTTC
TRBV5-8,NA,TRBJ1-5,NA,15,CASSPGSDGNQPQHF,TGTGCCAGCAGCCCGGGGTCAGACGGCAATCAGCCCCAGCATTTT
TRBV5-4,once,TRBJ1-4,NA,15,CASSWGGERNEKLFF,TGTGCCAGCAGCTGGGGGGGGGAACGTAATGAAAAACTGTTTTTT
TRBV29-1,NA,TRBJ2-5,NA,13,CSVVPGGPETQYF,TGCAGCGTTGTTCCGGGGGGCCCAGAGACCCAGTACTTC
TRBV6-4,NA,TRBJ2-2,TRBD1,15,CASSLRTGTTGELFF,TGTGCCAGCAGTCTAAGGACAGGTACCACCGGGGAGCTGTTTTTT
TRBV7-8,NA,TRBJ2-7,TRBD2,18,CASSPVGVAGASSYEQYF,TGTGCCAGCAGCCCGGTGGGGGTAGCGGGCGCGAGCTCCTACGAGCAGTACTTC
TRBV4-1,NA,TRBJ1-5,NA,16,CASSQTTGTPDQPQHF,TGCGCCAGCAGCCAAACTACCGGGACACCCGATCAGCCCCAGCATTTT